This T cell receptor beta chain was captured by sequencing in a study of blood T cell repertoires in COVID-19. Only in-frame clones appear in the TCRdb table, and some are missing; sequencing was by immunoSEQ multiplex PCR. The table includes under 250,000 clones, around nine tenths detected once. This clone was detected once. V was trimmed by 1 base and J by 7 bases, leaving 8 bases between them. There are 13 residues in the CDR3. Germline V gene sequence: CDR1 SGHVS, CDR2 FQNEAQ. This TCR came from a woman in her 30s with acute COVID-19. Sequenced: PBMCs or T cells enriched from blood (not recorded which). V gene TRBV7-8 combines with J gene TRBJ1-5; possible D gene TRBD1, 6 bases. The CDR3 reads CASSLEGGQPQHF. The CDR3 DNA reads TGTGCCAGCAGCTTAGAAGGGGGACAGCCCCAGCATTTT. The full variable domain, with the rest looked up from reference TRBV7-8 and TRBJ1-5, is GAGVSQSPRYKVAKRGQDVALRCDPISGHVSLFWYQQALGQGPEFLTYFQNEAQLDKSGLPSDRFFAERPEGSVSTLKIQRTQQEDSAVYLCASSLEGGQPQHFGDGTRLSIL.